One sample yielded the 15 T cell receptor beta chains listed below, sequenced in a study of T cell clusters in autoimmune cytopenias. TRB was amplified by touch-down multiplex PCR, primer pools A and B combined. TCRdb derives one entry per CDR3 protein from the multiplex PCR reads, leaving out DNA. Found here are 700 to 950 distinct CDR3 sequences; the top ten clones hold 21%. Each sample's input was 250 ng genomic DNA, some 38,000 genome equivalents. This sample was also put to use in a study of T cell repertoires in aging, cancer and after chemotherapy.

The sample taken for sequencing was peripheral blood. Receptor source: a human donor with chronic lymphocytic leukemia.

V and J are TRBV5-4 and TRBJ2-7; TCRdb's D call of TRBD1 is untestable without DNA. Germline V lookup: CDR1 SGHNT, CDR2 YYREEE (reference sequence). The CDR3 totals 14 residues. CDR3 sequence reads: CASSLDRDHYEQYF.

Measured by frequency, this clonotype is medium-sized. CDR3: CASSLDGRGRGNTEAFF. This rearrangement joins TRBV5-1 to TRBJ1-1; no DNA is available, so the TRBD1 call from TCRdb remains unchecked. Germline values: CDR1 SGHRS, CDR2 YFSETQ. This CDR3 has 17 residues.

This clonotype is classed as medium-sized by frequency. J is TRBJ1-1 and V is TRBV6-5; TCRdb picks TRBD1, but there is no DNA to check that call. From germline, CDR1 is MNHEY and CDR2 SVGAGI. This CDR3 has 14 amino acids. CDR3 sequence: CASSYGGGNTEAFF.

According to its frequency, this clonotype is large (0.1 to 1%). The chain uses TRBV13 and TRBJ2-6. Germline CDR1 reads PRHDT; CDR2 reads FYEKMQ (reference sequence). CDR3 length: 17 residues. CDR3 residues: CASSLAGSSSGANVLTF.

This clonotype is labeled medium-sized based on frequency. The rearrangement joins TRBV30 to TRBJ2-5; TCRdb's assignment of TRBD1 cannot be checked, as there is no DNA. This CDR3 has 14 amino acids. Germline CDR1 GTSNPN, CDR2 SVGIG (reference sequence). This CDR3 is CAWSGTGGEETQYF.

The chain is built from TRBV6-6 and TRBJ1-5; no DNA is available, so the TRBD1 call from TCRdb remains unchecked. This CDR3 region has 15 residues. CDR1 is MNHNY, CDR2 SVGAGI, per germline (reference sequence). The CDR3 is CASSYSSGGGQPQHF.

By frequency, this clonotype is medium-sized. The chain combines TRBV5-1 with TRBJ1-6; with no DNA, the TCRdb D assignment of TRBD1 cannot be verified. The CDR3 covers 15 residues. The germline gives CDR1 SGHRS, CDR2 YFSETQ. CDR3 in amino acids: CASSSRGADNSPLHF.

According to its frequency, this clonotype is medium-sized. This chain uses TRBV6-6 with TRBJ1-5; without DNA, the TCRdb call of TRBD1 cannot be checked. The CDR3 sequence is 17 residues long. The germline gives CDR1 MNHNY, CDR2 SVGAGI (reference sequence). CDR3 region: CASSYGTGTGGNQPQHF.

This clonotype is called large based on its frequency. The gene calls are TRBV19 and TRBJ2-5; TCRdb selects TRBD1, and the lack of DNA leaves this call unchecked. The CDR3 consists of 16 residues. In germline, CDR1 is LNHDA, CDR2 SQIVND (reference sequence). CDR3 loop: CASSIDWTGLQETQYF. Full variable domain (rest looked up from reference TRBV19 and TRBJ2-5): DGGITQSPKYLFRKEGQNVTLSCEQNLNHDAMYWYRQDPGQGLRLIYYSQIVNDFQKGDIAEGYSVSREKKESFPLTVTSAQKNPTAFYLCASSIDWTGLQETQYFGPGTRLLVL.

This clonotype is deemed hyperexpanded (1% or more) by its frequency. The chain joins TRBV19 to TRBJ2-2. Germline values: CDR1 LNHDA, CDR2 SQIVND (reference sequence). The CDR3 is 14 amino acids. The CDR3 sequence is CATRFQRETGELFF.

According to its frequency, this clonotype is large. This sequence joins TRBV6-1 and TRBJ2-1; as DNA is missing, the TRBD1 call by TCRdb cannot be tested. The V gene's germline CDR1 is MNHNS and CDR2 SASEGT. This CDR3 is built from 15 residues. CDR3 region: CASTLAGRNSREQFF.

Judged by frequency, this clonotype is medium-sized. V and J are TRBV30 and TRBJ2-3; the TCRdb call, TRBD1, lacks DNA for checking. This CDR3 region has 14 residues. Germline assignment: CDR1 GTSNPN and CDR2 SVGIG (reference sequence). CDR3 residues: CAWSRTGAGDTQYF.

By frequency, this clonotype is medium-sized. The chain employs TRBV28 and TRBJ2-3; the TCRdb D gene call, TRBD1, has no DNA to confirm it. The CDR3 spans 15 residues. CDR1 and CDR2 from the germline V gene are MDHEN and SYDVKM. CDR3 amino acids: CATGGGLPPLDTQYF.

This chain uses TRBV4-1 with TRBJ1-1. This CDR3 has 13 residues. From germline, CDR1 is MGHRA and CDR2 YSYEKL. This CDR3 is CASTDRGYTEAFF.

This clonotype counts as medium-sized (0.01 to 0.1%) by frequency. CDR3 in amino acids: CASSLSSGGHEQFF. The J gene is TRBJ2-1, the V gene TRBV7-3; TCRdb outputs TRBD1, but without DNA this stays unchecked. The CDR3 contains 14 residues. Germline CDR1 SGHTA, CDR2 FQGTGA.